These T cell receptor beta chains were read from a single sample in a study of regulatory T cells in long-lasting Graves disease. TCRdb reanalysed the multiplex PCR reads using MiXCR and keeps one entry per CDR3 protein. This sample yields around 450,000 distinct CDR3 sequences, of which 14% to 15% are seen a single time; about 8% belongs to the top ten. Another study also made use of these data, one on T cells in Graves' hyperthyroidism and ophthalmopathy.

The sequences come from peripheral blood mononuclear cells (PBMCs), collected at new diagnosis, from a patient treated with antithyroid drugs. The origin of the receptors is a woman aged 40 to 50 with Graves disease. CDR3s include the opening cysteine and the closing phenylalanine or tryptophan. D genes are given only for firm matches. Part of the rows lack a size; the others show once, few, many or a class for expanded clones.

abundance: NA
v_gene: TRBV6-1
d_gene: TRBD1
j_gene: TRBJ1-3
CDR3aa: CASSQTGEGTIYF
CDR3nt: TGTGCCAGCAGCCAGACAGGGGAGGGCACCATATATTTT

abundance: many
v_gene: TRBV12-3/TRBV12-4
d_gene: NA
j_gene: TRBJ1-5
CDR3aa: CASSQGKGGQPQHF
CDR3nt: TGTGCCAGCAGCCAGGGAAAGGGGGGTCAGCCCCAGCATTTT

abundance: NA
v_gene: TRBV11-3
d_gene: TRBD2
j_gene: TRBJ2-2
CDR3aa: CASSPNLAGRPNTGELFF
CDR3nt: TGTGCCAGCAGCCCTAATCTAGCGGGACGCCCCAACACCGGGGAGCTGTTTTTC

abundance: many
v_gene: TRBV28
d_gene: NA
j_gene: TRBJ2-5
CDR3aa: CASSLRQTQETQYF
CDR3nt: TGTGCCAGCAGTTTGAGGCAGACCCAAGAGACCCAGTACTTC

abundance: NA
v_gene: TRBV19
d_gene: TRBD2
j_gene: TRBJ2-3
CDR3aa: CASSTIAGDVTDTQYF
CDR3nt: TGTGCCAGTAGTACCATAGCGGGCGATGTCACAGATACGCAGTATTTT

abundance: NA
v_gene: TRBV28
d_gene: TRBD1
j_gene: TRBJ1-2
CDR3aa: CATRTGEGYTF
CDR3nt: TGTGCCACGAGGACAGGGGAAGGCTACACCTTC

abundance: many
v_gene: TRBV9
d_gene: NA
j_gene: TRBJ2-5
CDR3aa: CASSVVSRIETQYF
CDR3nt: TGTGCCAGCAGCGTAGTGAGCCGAATCGAGACCCAGTACTTC

abundance: many
v_gene: TRBV2
d_gene: NA
j_gene: TRBJ2-1
CDR3aa: CASSAREGYEQFF
CDR3nt: TGTGCCAGCAGTGCCCGCGAGGGCTATGAGCAGTTCTTC

abundance: many
v_gene: TRBV11-3
d_gene: NA
j_gene: TRBJ2-3
CDR3aa: CASSNGNPTDTQYF
CDR3nt: TGTGCCAGCAGTAATGGGAACCCCACAGATACGCAGTATTTT

abundance: many
v_gene: TRBV28
d_gene: TRBD1
j_gene: TRBJ2-5
CDR3aa: CASSQSPKRDRVEETQYF
CDR3nt: TGTGCCAGCAGTCAATCTCCCAAGCGGGACAGGGTGGAAGAGACCCAGTACTTC

abundance: NA
v_gene: TRBV10-3
d_gene: NA
j_gene: TRBJ2-3
CDR3aa: CAISGVSGDGTDTQYF
CDR3nt: TGTGCCATCAGTGGGGTTAGCGGAGATGGCACAGATACGCAGTATTTT

abundance: many
v_gene: TRBV15
d_gene: NA
j_gene: TRBJ2-1
CDR3aa: CATSLGAGRSSYNEQFF
CDR3nt: TGTGCCACCAGCCTCGGGGCGGGCCGAAGCTCCTACAATGAGCAGTTCTTC

abundance: NA
v_gene: TRBV20-1
d_gene: NA
j_gene: TRBJ1-4
CDR3aa: CSAQSGTNEKLFF
CDR3nt: TGCAGTGCCCAGAGCGGGACTAATGAAAAACTGTTTTTT

abundance: many
v_gene: TRBV6-1
d_gene: TRBD1
j_gene: TRBJ1-2
CDR3aa: CASSESGGFGYTF
CDR3nt: TGTGCCAGCAGTGAATCAGGGGGCTTCGGCTACACCTTC

abundance: many
v_gene: TRBV12-3/TRBV12-4
d_gene: NA
j_gene: TRBJ2-2
CDR3aa: CASTLSGAPPNTGELFF
CDR3nt: TGTGCCAGCACTCTAAGCGGAGCCCCCCCGAACACCGGGGAGCTGTTTTTT

abundance: few
v_gene: TRBV5-1
d_gene: NA
j_gene: TRBJ2-1
CDR3aa: CASSLEGLYSYNEQFF
CDR3nt: TGCGCCAGCAGCTTGGAAGGGCTTTATTCCTACAATGAGCAGTTCTTC

abundance: few
v_gene: TRBV15
d_gene: TRBD2
j_gene: TRBJ2-3
CDR3aa: CATSRASGRTDTQYF
CDR3nt: TGTGCCACCAGCAGAGCTAGCGGGAGGACAGATACGCAGTATTTT

abundance: NA
v_gene: TRBV18
d_gene: NA
j_gene: TRBJ2-7
CDR3aa: CASSPLGRGDEQYF
CDR3nt: TGTGCCAGCTCACCATTGGGCAGGGGGGACGAGCAGTACTTC

abundance: many
v_gene: TRBV18
d_gene: NA
j_gene: TRBJ1-5
CDR3aa: CASSTGTSNQPQHF
CDR3nt: TGTGCCAGCTCAACCGGGACAAGCAATCAGCCCCAGCATTTT

abundance: many
v_gene: TRBV12-3/TRBV12-4
d_gene: NA
j_gene: TRBJ2-3
CDR3aa: CASSFVSRGDTQYF
CDR3nt: TGTGCCAGCAGTTTCGTCTCCCGGGGAGATACGCAGTATTTT

abundance: once
v_gene: TRBV12-3/TRBV12-4
d_gene: TRBD1
j_gene: TRBJ1-1
CDR3aa: CASSLQTTGAEAFF
CDR3nt: TGTGCCAGCAGTTTACAGACGACAGGGGCTGAAGCTTTCTTT

abundance: NA
v_gene: TRBV19
d_gene: TRBD2
j_gene: TRBJ2-1
CDR3aa: CASSTGGGYNEQFF
CDR3nt: TGTGCCAGTAGTACTGGGGGGGGCTACAATGAGCAGTTCTTC

abundance: NA
v_gene: TRBV29-1
d_gene: TRBD2
j_gene: TRBJ2-1
CDR3aa: CSGRTSVANEQFF
CDR3nt: TGCAGCGGACGGACTAGCGTTGCCAATGAGCAGTTCTTC

abundance: many
v_gene: TRBV2
d_gene: NA
j_gene: TRBJ2-1
CDR3aa: CASIERLSSYNEQFF
CDR3nt: TGTGCCAGCATCGAGCGCTTAAGCTCCTACAATGAGCAGTTCTTC

abundance: many
v_gene: TRBV29-1
d_gene: NA
j_gene: TRBJ2-1
CDR3aa: CSVEGSSSDWSSYNEQFF
CDR3nt: TGCAGCGTTGAGGGATCTTCCTCTGACTGGAGCTCCTACAATGAGCAGTTCTTC

abundance: many
v_gene: TRBV28
d_gene: TRBD1
j_gene: TRBJ1-5
CDR3aa: CASSWDRLQGQPQHF
CDR3nt: TGTGCCAGCAGTTGGGACAGACTGCAAGGGCAGCCCCAGCATTTT

abundance: many
v_gene: TRBV27
d_gene: TRBD1
j_gene: TRBJ1-5
CDR3aa: CASRPGTVSNQPQHF
CDR3nt: TGTGCCAGCAGACCCGGGACAGTTAGCAATCAGCCCCAGCATTTT

abundance: many
v_gene: TRBV3-1
d_gene: NA
j_gene: TRBJ2-1
CDR3aa: CASSRFNEQFF
CDR3nt: TGTGCCAGCAGCCGTTTCAATGAGCAGTTCTTC

abundance: many
v_gene: TRBV27
d_gene: NA
j_gene: TRBJ2-3
CDR3aa: CASSLVGSSTDTQYF
CDR3nt: TGTGCCAGCAGTTTAGTAGGTAGTAGCACAGATACGCAGTATTTT

abundance: many
v_gene: TRBV6-2/TRBV6-3
d_gene: TRBD2
j_gene: TRBJ2-5
CDR3aa: CASSESVGRTAETQYF
CDR3nt: TGTGCCAGCAGTGAATCGGTCGGGAGGACGGCAGAGACCCAGTACTTC

abundance: once
v_gene: TRBV2
d_gene: NA
j_gene: TRBJ1-1
CDR3aa: CASSERLDTTEAFF
CDR3nt: TGTGCCAGCAGTGAAAGACTAGACACAACTGAAGCTTTCTTT

abundance: many
v_gene: TRBV20-1
d_gene: TRBD2
j_gene: TRBJ2-2
CDR3aa: CSARLAGRTSTGELFF
CDR3nt: TGCAGTGCTAGGTTAGCGGGGAGAACCTCCACCGGGGAGCTGTTTTTT

abundance: many
v_gene: TRBV28
d_gene: NA
j_gene: TRBJ1-2
CDR3aa: CASSFGGDYGYTF
CDR3nt: TGTGCCAGCAGTTTCGGGGGGGACTATGGCTACACCTTC

abundance: many
v_gene: TRBV28
d_gene: NA
j_gene: TRBJ2-3
CDR3aa: CASSMTGPLASTDTQYF
CDR3nt: TGTGCCAGCAGTATGACAGGACCCCTCGCTAGCACAGATACGCAGTATTTT

abundance: NA
v_gene: TRBV29-1
d_gene: NA
j_gene: TRBJ1-1
CDR3aa: CSVGRDTEAFF
CDR3nt: TGCAGCGTAGGAAGGGACACTGAAGCTTTCTTT

abundance: many
v_gene: TRBV29-1
d_gene: NA
j_gene: TRBJ2-5
CDR3aa: CSVASRARETQYF
CDR3nt: TGCAGCGTTGCGTCCCGTGCCCGGGAGACCCAGTACTTC

abundance: many
v_gene: TRBV5-1
d_gene: NA
j_gene: TRBJ2-3
CDR3aa: CASSSGPRTNTDTQYF
CDR3nt: TGCGCCAGCAGCTCGGGCCCCCGGACTAACACAGATACGCAGTATTTT

abundance: NA
v_gene: TRBV11-3
d_gene: TRBD2
j_gene: TRBJ2-1
CDR3aa: CASSFRLAGVGNEQFF
CDR3nt: TGTGCCAGCAGCTTTCGACTAGCGGGAGTAGGCAATGAGCAGTTCTTC

abundance: NA
v_gene: TRBV4-2
d_gene: TRBD1
j_gene: TRBJ1-2
CDR3aa: CASSQVPGGDGYTF
CDR3nt: TGTGCCAGCAGCCAAGTCCCAGGGGGGGATGGCTACACCTTC

abundance: few
v_gene: TRBV6-5
d_gene: NA
j_gene: TRBJ2-2
CDR3aa: CASSYSEASTGELFF
CDR3nt: TGTGCCAGCAGTTACTCGGAAGCCAGCACCGGGGAGCTGTTTTTT

abundance: many
v_gene: TRBV28
d_gene: NA
j_gene: TRBJ1-1
CDR3aa: CASRSTENTEAFF
CDR3nt: TGTGCCAGCAGGTCGACAGAGAACACTGAAGCTTTCTTT

abundance: few
v_gene: TRBV15
d_gene: NA
j_gene: TRBJ2-1
CDR3aa: CATSSSMRRFLGYNEQFF
CDR3nt: TGTGCCACCAGCAGCAGCATGCGCAGGTTTTTGGGGTACAATGAGCAGTTCTTC

abundance: many
v_gene: TRBV25-1
d_gene: NA
j_gene: TRBJ2-7
CDR3aa: CASSEGDNARLEQYF
CDR3nt: TGTGCCAGCAGTGAAGGGGACAACGCCCGACTCGAGCAGTACTTC

abundance: few
v_gene: TRBV18
d_gene: TRBD1
j_gene: TRBJ2-4
CDR3aa: CASSPFDGRDRGIPSIDF
CDR3nt: TGTGCCAGCTCACCATTCGACGGCAGGGACAGGGGCATTCCATCCATCGACTTC

abundance: NA
v_gene: TRBV20-1
d_gene: NA
j_gene: TRBJ2-1
CDR3aa: CSAVLTNDNEQFF
CDR3nt: TGCAGTGCCGTACTCACAAACGACAATGAGCAGTTCTTC

abundance: many
v_gene: TRBV27
d_gene: TRBD2
j_gene: TRBJ2-7
CDR3aa: CASSPGLGPVAFEQYF
CDR3nt: TGTGCCAGCAGTCCCGGACTAGGGCCAGTTGCCTTCGAGCAGTACTTC

abundance: NA
v_gene: TRBV7-8
d_gene: NA
j_gene: TRBJ2-1
CDR3aa: CASSPQPSSYNEQFF
CDR3nt: TGTGCCAGCAGCCCCCAGCCGAGCTCCTACAATGAGCAGTTCTTC

abundance: many
v_gene: TRBV7-9
d_gene: TRBD2
j_gene: TRBJ2-1
CDR3aa: CASSPYGTSVYNEQFF
CDR3nt: TGTGCCAGCAGCCCCTACGGGACTAGCGTGTACAATGAGCAGTTCTTC

abundance: many
v_gene: TRBV29-1
d_gene: NA
j_gene: TRBJ2-5
CDR3aa: CSGSTRETQYF
CDR3nt: TGCAGCGGTAGTACCCGGGAGACCCAGTACTTC

abundance: NA
v_gene: TRBV30
d_gene: NA
j_gene: TRBJ2-7
CDR3aa: CAWSTDSSYEQYF
CDR3nt: TGTGCCTGGAGTACCGACAGCTCCTACGAGCAGTACTTC

abundance: few
v_gene: TRBV5-4
d_gene: TRBD2
j_gene: TRBJ2-3
CDR3aa: CASSLGLAVSDTQYF
CDR3nt: TGTGCCAGCAGCTTGGGACTAGCGGTTTCAGATACGCAGTATTTT

abundance: few
v_gene: TRBV24-1
d_gene: NA
j_gene: TRBJ1-2
CDR3aa: CATDSPWDGYTF
CDR3nt: TGTGCCACGGACAGCCCCTGGGATGGCTACACCTTC

abundance: many
v_gene: TRBV28
d_gene: NA
j_gene: TRBJ2-1
CDR3aa: CASSLYSAGTHYNEQFF
CDR3nt: TGTGCCAGCAGTTTATACTCGGCGGGGACCCACTACAATGAGCAGTTCTTC

abundance: many
v_gene: TRBV5-6
d_gene: NA
j_gene: TRBJ1-4
CDR3aa: CASSKGRLNEKLFF
CDR3nt: TGTGCCAGCAGCAAGGGACGGCTTAATGAAAAACTGTTTTTT

abundance: few
v_gene: TRBV9
d_gene: NA
j_gene: TRBJ2-6
CDR3aa: CASGWPQHRSGANVLTF
CDR3nt: TGTGCCAGCGGGTGGCCCCAGCACCGGTCCGGGGCCAACGTCCTGACTTTC

abundance: many
v_gene: TRBV2
d_gene: NA
j_gene: TRBJ1-5
CDR3aa: CASRDSNQPQHF
CDR3nt: TGTGCCAGCAGAGATAGCAATCAGCCCCAGCATTTT

abundance: many
v_gene: TRBV6-5
d_gene: NA
j_gene: TRBJ1-6
CDR3aa: CASSYSTAGNSPLHF
CDR3nt: TGTGCCAGCAGTTACTCGACGGCTGGGAATTCACCCCTCCACTTT

abundance: many
v_gene: TRBV11-2
d_gene: TRBD2
j_gene: TRBJ2-2
CDR3aa: CASSPWGGVGGPVELFF
CDR3nt: TGTGCCAGCAGCCCGTGGGGAGGGGTGGGGGGACCGGTGGAGCTGTTTTTT

abundance: many
v_gene: TRBV7-9
d_gene: TRBD2
j_gene: TRBJ2-1
CDR3aa: CASSLIGLAGNEQFF
CDR3nt: TGTGCCAGCAGCTTAATCGGACTAGCCGGCAATGAGCAGTTCTTC

abundance: many
v_gene: TRBV12-3/TRBV12-4
d_gene: TRBD1
j_gene: TRBJ2-7
CDR3aa: CASSWTGGPLGEQYF
CDR3nt: TGTGCCAGCAGCTGGACAGGGGGCCCACTGGGAGAGCAGTACTTC